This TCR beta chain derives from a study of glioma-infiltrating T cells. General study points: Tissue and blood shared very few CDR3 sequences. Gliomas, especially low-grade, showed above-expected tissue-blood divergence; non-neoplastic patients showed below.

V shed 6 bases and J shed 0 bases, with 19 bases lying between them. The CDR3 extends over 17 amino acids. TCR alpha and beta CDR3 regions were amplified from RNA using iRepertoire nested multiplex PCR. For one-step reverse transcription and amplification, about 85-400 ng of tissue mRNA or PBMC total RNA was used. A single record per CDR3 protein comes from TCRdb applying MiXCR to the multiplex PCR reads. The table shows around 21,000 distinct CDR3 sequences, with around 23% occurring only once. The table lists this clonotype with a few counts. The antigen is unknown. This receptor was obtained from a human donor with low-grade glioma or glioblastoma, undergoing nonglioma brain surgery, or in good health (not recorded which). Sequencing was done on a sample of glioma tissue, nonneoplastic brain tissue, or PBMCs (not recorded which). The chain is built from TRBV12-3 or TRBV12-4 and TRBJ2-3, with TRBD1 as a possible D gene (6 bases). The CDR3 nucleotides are TGTGCCAGCAGCACACCGGGACACAGCGGAAGCACAGATACGCAGTATTTT. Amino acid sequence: CASSTPGHSGSTDTQYF.